A single sample is the source of the 22 T cell receptor beta chains below, sequenced in a study of blood T cell repertoires in COVID-19. Assay: immunoSEQ multiplex PCR; the TCRdb copy retains only in-frame clones and omits some. The data show under 75,000 clones, roughly 84% seen once. Material: peripheral blood. The receptor source for this set is a woman aged 18 to 35 with acute or convalescent COVID-19.

The rearrangement links TRBV10-2 to TRBJ1-2, with unresolved D. The CDR3 sequence is 14 residues long. CDR1 WSHSY and CDR2 SAAADI come from the germline V gene. Trimming left V 10 bases short and J 0 bases short, with 15 bases between. This CDR3 is CATGEGDPNYGYTF. The DNA of the CDR3 is TGCGCCACTGGAGAAGGAGATCCTAACTATGGCTACACCTTC.

In regard to this clone: The sample contains more than one DNA sequence encoding this CDR3. This rearrangement joins TRBV4-1 to TRBJ2-3; possible D gene TRBD2, 6 bases. Trimming removed 1 base at V and 4 bases at J, with 12 bases between. Per the germline V gene, CDR1 is MGHRA and CDR2 is YSYEKL. The CDR3 spans 15 residues. The CDR3 sequence: CASSQVSGEADTQYF. The CDR3 bases are TGCGCCAGCAGCCAAGTGTCGGGAGAGGCAGATACGCAGTATTTT.

The CDR3 protein is CASSQVNRDEQYF. CDR3 nucleotides: TGTGCCAGCAGCCAAGTGAACAGGGACGAGCAGTACTTC. J is TRBJ2-7 and V is TRBV3-1 (or the pseudogene TRBV3-2), with TRBD1 as a possible D gene (6 bases). In germline, CDR1 is LGHDT, CDR2 YNNKEL (reference sequence). The CDR3 contains 13 residues. Trimming shortened V by 1 base and J by 5 bases, and 9 bases separated the two germline ends.

V usage is TRBV3-1 (or the pseudogene TRBV3-2) and J usage is TRBJ2-5; TRBD2 agrees at 8 bases. The germline V gene has CDR1 LGHDT and CDR2 YNNKEL (reference sequence). This CDR3 is built from 15 residues. V lost 10 bases, J lost 4 bases, and 14 bases stayed unmatched. Here the CDR3 DNA reads TGTGCCACATCTGGTCGGGGGGGCTTGTCAGAGACCCAGTACTTC. Its protein is CATSGRGGLSETQYF.

The chain has TRBV11-2 and TRBJ1-3; no definite D call. V lost 0 bases to trimming and J lost 2 bases, with 11 bases between them. CDR1 is SGHAT, CDR2 FQNNGV, per germline. The CDR3 contains 16 residues. CDR3 region: CASSLDPRGPGNTIYF. As DNA, the CDR3 is TGTGCCAGCAGCTTAGACCCTAGAGGGCCTGGAAACACCATATATTTT.

The chain uses TRBV6-6 and TRBJ2-3; 8 nucleotides agree with TRBD2. The CDR3 covers 14 residues. Trimming took 7 bases from V and 5 from J; bases not matched to a gene: 8. Germline-derived CDR1 and CDR2 are MNHNY and SVGAGI (reference sequence). The chain's CDR3 is CASNGLASGDTQYF. The DNA of the CDR3 is TGTGCCAGCAACGGACTAGCTAGTGGAGATACGCAGTATTTT.

J is TRBJ1-5 and V is TRBV6-1; D not certain. V lost 2 bases to trimming and J lost 4 bases, with 6 bases between them. The CDR3 has 13 amino acids. Germline loops: CDR1 MNHNS, CDR2 SASEGT. In nucleotides, the CDR3 is TGTGCCAGCAGTGAAACCGGGAATCAGCCCCAGCATTTT. Encoded protein: CASSETGNQPQHF.

The chain combines TRBV19 with TRBJ1-1; no clear D. Trimming took 1 base from V and 1 from J, leaving 7 bases between them. The CDR3 is 14 residues long. The germline V gene has CDR1 LNHDA and CDR2 SQIVND (reference sequence). CDR3 protein: CASSIVAGNTEAFF. As DNA, the CDR3 is TGTGCCAGTAGTATAGTTGCAGGGAACACTGAAGCTTTCTTT. Together with reference TRBV19 and TRBJ1-1, the CDR3 gives the full variable domain: DGGITQSPKYLFRKEGQNVTLSCEQNLNHDAMYWYRQDPGQGLRLIYYSQIVNDFQKGDIAEGYSVSREKKESFPLTVTSAQKNPTAFYLCASSIVAGNTEAFFGQGTRLTVV.

The chain combines TRBV29-1 with TRBJ2-7; D possibly corresponds to TRBD1 (6 bases). This CDR3 is built from 14 residues. In germline, CDR1 is SQVTM, CDR2 ANQGSEA. V was pared by 6 bases and J by 0 bases, with 15 bases between. The CDR3 coding sequence is TGCAGCGTCAAAGGAGGACAGTTCTCCTACGAGCAGTACTTC. Amino acid sequence: CSVKGGQFSYEQYF.

The rearrangement uses TRBV2 and TRBJ2-2; 10 bases map to TRBD2. The CDR3 loop spans 13 amino acids. CDR1 SNHLY and CDR2 FYNNEI come from the germline V gene. The V gene end was trimmed by 9 bases and the J gene end by 5 bases; junction bases not matched to a gene: 3. The DNA of the CDR3 is TGTGCCAGTAGCGGGGGGTTTACCGGGGAGCTGTTTTTT. It encodes CASSGGFTGELFF.

V usage is TRBV27 and J usage is TRBJ2-1; TRBD2 matches at 9 bases. The J segment lost 3 bases and the V segment lost 5 bases, leaving 20 bases of the junction unmatched. This CDR3 is built from 20 residues. In germline, CDR1 is MNHEY, CDR2 SMNVEV (reference sequence). CDR3 sequence (DNA): TGTGCCAGCAGTCCACGTTATCGCAATTGGGCGGGAGGGCACTACAATGAGCAGTTCTTC. It encodes CASSPRYRNWAGGHYNEQFF.

The CDR3 bases are TGTGCCAGCAGTGAAGGGACTATTATTCACAATGAGCAGTTCTTC. Translation: CASSEGTIIHNEQFF. V gene TRBV6-1 combines with J gene TRBJ2-1, with D perhaps matching TRBD2 (6 bases). V was cut by 1 base and J by 5 bases, with 12 bases left in between. In germline, CDR1 is MNHNS, CDR2 SASEGT. The CDR3 contains 15 residues.

The rearrangement links TRBV29-1 to TRBJ2-1; D is ambiguous. CDR3 size: 11 residues. Deletions cut 7 bases from V and 5 bases from J, with 9 bases between. Germline assignment: CDR1 SQVTM and CDR2 ANQGSEA. The CDR3 here is CSGNTHNEQFF. In DNA, the CDR3 is TGCAGCGGTAACACGCACAATGAGCAGTTCTTC.

The J gene is TRBJ2-7, the V gene TRBV3-1 (or the pseudogene TRBV3-2); 9 nucleotides agree with TRBD1. This CDR3 contains 11 residues. The germline gives CDR1 LGHDT, CDR2 YNNKEL (reference sequence). J was trimmed by 13 bases and V by 5 bases; bases with no gene match: 6. DNA for the CDR3: TGTGCCAGCAGCATCCGGGACAGGGTTTACTTC. It translates to CASSIRDRVYF.

The chain uses TRBV19 and TRBJ1-1, with D uncertain. V was trimmed by 2 bases and J by 0 bases, leaving 4 bases between them. Germline V lookup: CDR1 LNHDA, CDR2 SQIVND (reference sequence). This CDR3 spans 13 amino acids. The CDR3: CASSIYMNTEAFF. CDR3 DNA: TGTGCCAGTAGTATATACATGAACACTGAAGCTTTCTTT.

The chain links TRBV24-1 to TRBJ2-1; no reliable D call. Per germline, CDR1 KGHDR and CDR2 SFDVKD. V was clipped by 5 bases and J by 8 bases, with 6 bases between them. This CDR3 region has 11 residues. The CDR3 nucleotides read TGTGCCACCAGTGTTGGGCATGAGCAGTTCTTC. It translates to CATSVGHEQFF.

The chain has TRBV10-3 and TRBJ1-1, with D hard to call. This CDR3 region has 15 residues. The germline V and J ends were trimmed by 0 bases and 6 bases, with 14 bases remaining between them. Per germline, CDR1 ENHRY and CDR2 SYGVKD. CDR3 sequence reads: CAISESGRQSAEAFF. CDR3 DNA sequence: TGTGCCATCAGTGAGTCTGGTCGGCAGAGCGCTGAAGCTTTCTTT.

This clone was observed a single time. The chain couples TRBV28 to TRBJ2-7, with 9 nucleotides matching TRBD1. V lost 1 base to trimming and J lost 5 bases; unmatched junction nucleotides: 15. CDR1 and CDR2 (germline): MDHEN, SYDVKM. This CDR3 region has 18 residues. The CDR3 DNA reads as TGTGCCAGCAGTTTATCATTCGTGGGGACAGGGAAATTCGACGAGCAGTACTTC. This codes for CASSLSFVGTGKFDEQYF.

The genes are TRBV7-8 and TRBJ1-5; no definite D call. Per the germline V gene, CDR1 is SGHVS and CDR2 is FQNEAQ. The CDR3 has 16 residues. V lost 5 bases and J lost 6, with 20 bases in between. DNA of the CDR3: TGTGCCAGCAGCCCACGCCGAACCCCCGGGAGTCAGCCCCAGCATTTT. Translating gives CASSPRRTPGSQPQHF.

This rearrangement joins TRBV6-1 to TRBJ1-5; possibly TRBD1 for D (6 bases). Germline V CDR1 and CDR2: MNHNS, SASEGT. The CDR3 consists of 13 residues. V gave up 3 bases and J gave up 6 bases, with 9 bases separating them. CDR3 amino acids: CASSDQGSQPQHF. The CDR3 DNA is TGTGCCAGCAGTGATCAGGGGTCTCAGCCCCAGCATTTT.

This clone was counted only a few times. The genes are TRBV3-1 (or the pseudogene TRBV3-2) and TRBJ2-7; 13 positions match TRBD2. Germline loops: CDR1 LGHDT, CDR2 YNNKEL (reference sequence). This CDR3 comprises 17 residues. With 4 bases clipped from V and 7 bases from J, the junction kept 13 bases outside the gene matches. The CDR3 loop reads CASSPLLTSGRAGEQYF. The CDR3 region has the DNA TGTGCCAGCAGCCCTCTACTTACTAGCGGGAGGGCAGGGGAGCAGTACTTC.

This sequence joins TRBV19 and TRBJ1-2; TRBD1 matches 8 bases. The CDR3 loop spans 14 amino acids. CDR1 LNHDA and CDR2 SQIVND come from the germline V gene (reference sequence). J gave up 5 bases and V 4 bases, and 6 bases lay outside the gene matches. The CDR3 protein is CASSTTDRGYGYTF. CDR3 coding DNA: TGTGCCAGTAGTACTACCGACAGGGGATATGGCTACACCTTC.